This T cell receptor beta chain was sequenced in a study of CD8 T cells in ankylosing spondylitis. TCRdb re-derived calls from the 5' RACE reads in MiXCR, one entry per CDR3 protein. The repertoire holds about 350,000 distinct CDR3 sequences, with 20% to 25% as singletons. Study outcomes and limitations: Prior literature has documented some motif variants in synovial fluid and blood from reactive arthritis.

In regard to this clonotype: The antigen remains undetermined.

From germline, CDR1 is SEHNR and CDR2 FQNEAQ (reference sequence). The CDR3 consists of 14 residues. V gave up 5 bases and J gave up 7 bases; unmatched junction bases: 6. V and J are TRBV7-9 and TRBJ2-1, with 9 bases matching TRBD2. The source of this sequence is a male donor with ankylosing spondylitis or in good health (not recorded which). The sequenced sample was blood, either unsorted or a sorted T cell fraction (not recorded which). The CDR3 loop is CASSPGTSSNEQFF. The CDR3 bases are TGTGCCAGCAGCCCCGGGACTAGCTCAAATGAGCAGTTCTTC.